Sequencing of this T cell receptor beta chain was carried out in a study of glioma-infiltrating T cells after dendritic cell vaccination. Study information: Monocyte-derived dendritic cells, cultured roughly 7 days with IL-4 and GM-CSF, were pulsed with autologous tumor lysate.

Notes on the study in general: Few patients contributed both blood and tumor specimens.

CDR3 size: 16 residues. Germline lookup yields CDR1 SGHTA and CDR2 FQGNSA. V shed 6 bases and J 4 bases; nucleotides not matched to a gene: 9. The immunoSEQ assay amplified TCRB CDR3 from up to roughly 2 ug DNA. Produced via immunoSEQ multiplex PCR; TCRdb's table is partial and in-frame only. The data show roughly 70,000 clones, roughly four fifths seen once. Before vaccination, two weeks after the third vaccination, and at progression, PBMC were collected. As regards this clone: Its antigen is unknown.

The V and J genes are TRBV7-2 and TRBJ2-2; TRBD2 aligns across 9 bases. The input for sequencing was blood, taken before dendritic cell vaccination. This clonotype was sampled from a human donor with glioblastoma. The CDR3 is CASSFQAGGPTGELFF. CDR3 DNA: TGTGCCAGCAGTTTCCAAGCGGGAGGCCCCACCGGGGAGCTGTTTTTT.